This paragraph reports one T cell receptor (beta chain). Its target is not known. This entry comes from a study of chemoradiotherapy in HPV16-positive cancers. Study in general: Candidate HPV-specific T-cell clones and common TCR motifs came from functional assays in a couple of HPV16-positive patients. Findings of the study overall: Candidate HPV-specific clones and E7-related TCR motifs grew in tumor during treatment.

Repertoires were sampled repeatedly during chemoradiotherapy. The table came from immunoSEQ multiplex PCR; TCRdb's copy has only in-frame clones and leaves some out. The repertoire includes tens of thousands of clones, roughly 93% of them detected once, and over 15% sits in the top ten. Sequences were derived from blood, sampled from a patient who underwent chemoradiotherapy. The receptor was isolated from a human donor with HPV-associated anogenital cancer.

The DNA of the CDR3 is TGTGCCAGTAGTATACCCAGGGCTGGAAACACCATATATTTT. Translated: CASSIPRAGNTIYF. J is TRBJ1-3 and V is TRBV19; perhaps TRBD1 as D (5 bases). Germline CDR1 is LNHDA and CDR2 is SQIVND (reference sequence). The CDR3 is 14 residues long. Between the trimmed V and J ends, which lost 2 bases and 2 bases, there was a span of 7 bases.